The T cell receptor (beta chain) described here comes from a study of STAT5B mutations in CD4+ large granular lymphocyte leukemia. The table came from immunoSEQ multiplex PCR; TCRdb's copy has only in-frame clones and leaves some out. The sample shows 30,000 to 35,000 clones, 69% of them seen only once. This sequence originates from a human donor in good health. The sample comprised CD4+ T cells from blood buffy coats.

The CDR3: CASSSGTGTDTQYF. The CDR3 DNA reads as TGCGCCAGCAGCAGCGGGACAGGCACAGATACGCAGTATTTT. The V gene is TRBV5-1, the J gene TRBJ2-3; TRBD1 or TRBD2 may be the D gene (7 bases each). Germline V gene sequence: CDR1 SGHRS, CDR2 YFSETQ. This CDR3 comprises 14 residues. The V and J ends lost 4 bases and 1 base respectively, with 10 bases between them.